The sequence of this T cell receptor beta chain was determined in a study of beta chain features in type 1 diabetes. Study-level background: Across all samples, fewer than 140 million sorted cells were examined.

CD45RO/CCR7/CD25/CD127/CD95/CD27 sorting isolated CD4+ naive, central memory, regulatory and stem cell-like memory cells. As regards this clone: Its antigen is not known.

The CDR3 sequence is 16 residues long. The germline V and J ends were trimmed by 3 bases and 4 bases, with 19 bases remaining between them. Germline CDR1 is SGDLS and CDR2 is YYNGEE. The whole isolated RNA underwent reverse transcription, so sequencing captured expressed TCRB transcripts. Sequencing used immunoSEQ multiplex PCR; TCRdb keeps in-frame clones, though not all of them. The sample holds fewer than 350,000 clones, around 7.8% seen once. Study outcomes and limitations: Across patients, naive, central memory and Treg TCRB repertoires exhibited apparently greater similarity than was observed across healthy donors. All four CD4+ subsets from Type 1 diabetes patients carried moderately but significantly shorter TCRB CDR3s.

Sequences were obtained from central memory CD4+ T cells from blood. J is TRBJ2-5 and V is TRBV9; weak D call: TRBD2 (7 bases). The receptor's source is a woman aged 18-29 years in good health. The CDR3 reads CASSALEGGAGETQYF. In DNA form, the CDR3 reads TGTGCCAGCAGCGCCCTGGAGGGGGGGGCCGGAGAGACCCAGTACTTC. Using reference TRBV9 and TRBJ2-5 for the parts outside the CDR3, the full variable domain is DSGVTQTPKHLITATGQRVTLRCSPRSGDLSVYWYQQSLDQGLQFLIQYYNGEERAKGNILERFSAQQFPDLHSELNLSSLELGDSALYFCASSALEGGAGETQYFGPGTRLLVL.